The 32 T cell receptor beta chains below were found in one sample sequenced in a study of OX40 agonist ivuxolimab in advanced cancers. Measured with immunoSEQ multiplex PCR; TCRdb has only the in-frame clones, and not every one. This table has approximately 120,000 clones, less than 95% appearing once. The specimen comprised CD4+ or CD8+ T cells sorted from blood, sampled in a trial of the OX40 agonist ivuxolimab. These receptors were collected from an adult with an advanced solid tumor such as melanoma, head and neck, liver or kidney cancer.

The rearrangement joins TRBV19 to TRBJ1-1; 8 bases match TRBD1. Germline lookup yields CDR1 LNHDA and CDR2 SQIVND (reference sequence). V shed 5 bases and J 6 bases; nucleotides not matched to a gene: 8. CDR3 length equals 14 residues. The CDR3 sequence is CASSPRTGYAEAFF. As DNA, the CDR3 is TGTGCCAGTAGTCCCCGGACAGGGTACGCTGAAGCTTTCTTT.

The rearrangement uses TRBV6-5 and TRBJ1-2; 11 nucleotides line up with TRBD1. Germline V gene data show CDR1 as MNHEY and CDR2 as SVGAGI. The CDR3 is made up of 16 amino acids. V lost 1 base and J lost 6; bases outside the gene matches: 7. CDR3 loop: CASSYFGGTGGDGYTF. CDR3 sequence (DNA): TGTGCCAGCAGTTACTTTGGTGGGACAGGGGGAGATGGCTACACCTTC.

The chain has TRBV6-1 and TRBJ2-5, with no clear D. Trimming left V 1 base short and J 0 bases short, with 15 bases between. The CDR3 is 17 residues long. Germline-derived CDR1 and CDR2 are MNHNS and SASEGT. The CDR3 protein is CASSEGVSLAYQETQYF. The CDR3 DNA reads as TGTGCCAGCAGTGAAGGGGTTAGCCTTGCGTACCAAGAGACCCAGTACTTC.

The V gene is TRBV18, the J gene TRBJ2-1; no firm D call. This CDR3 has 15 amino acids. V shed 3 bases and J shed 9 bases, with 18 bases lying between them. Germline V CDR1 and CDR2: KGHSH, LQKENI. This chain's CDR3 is CASSPSFPTSSEQFF. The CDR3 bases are TGTGCCAGCTCACCGTCGTTCCCAACGAGTAGTGAGCAGTTCTTC.

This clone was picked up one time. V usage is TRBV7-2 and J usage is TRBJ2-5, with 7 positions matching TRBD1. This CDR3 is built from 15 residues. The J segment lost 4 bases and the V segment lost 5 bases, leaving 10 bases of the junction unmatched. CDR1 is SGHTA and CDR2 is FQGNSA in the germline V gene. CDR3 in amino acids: CASSRGQVWRETQYF. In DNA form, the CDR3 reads TGTGCCAGCAGCCGTGGACAGGTGTGGAGAGAGACCCAGTACTTC.

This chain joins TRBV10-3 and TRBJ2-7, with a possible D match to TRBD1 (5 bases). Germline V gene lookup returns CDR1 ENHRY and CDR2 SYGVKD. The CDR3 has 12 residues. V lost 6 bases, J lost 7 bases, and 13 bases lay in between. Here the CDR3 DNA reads TGTGCCATCAGCGCTTACGCAGGGGAGCAGTACTTC. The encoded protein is CAISAYAGEQYF.

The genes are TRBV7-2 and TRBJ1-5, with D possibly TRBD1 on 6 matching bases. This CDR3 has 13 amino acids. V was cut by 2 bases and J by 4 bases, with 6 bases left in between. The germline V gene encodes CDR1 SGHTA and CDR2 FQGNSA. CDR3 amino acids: CASSLQGNQPQHF. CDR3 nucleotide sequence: TGTGCCAGCAGCTTACAGGGGAATCAGCCCCAGCATTTT.

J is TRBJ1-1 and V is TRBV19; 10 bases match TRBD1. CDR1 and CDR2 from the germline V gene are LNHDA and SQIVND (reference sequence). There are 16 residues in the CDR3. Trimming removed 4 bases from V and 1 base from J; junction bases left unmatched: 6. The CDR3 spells CASSTRQGARNTEAFF. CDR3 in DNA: TGTGCCAGTAGTACCCGACAGGGGGCGAGGAACACTGAAGCTTTCTTT. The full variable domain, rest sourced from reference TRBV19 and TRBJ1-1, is DGGITQSPKYLFRKEGQNVTLSCEQNLNHDAMYWYRQDPGQGLRLIYYSQIVNDFQKGDIAEGYSVSREKKESFPLTVTSAQKNPTAFYLCASSTRQGARNTEAFFGQGTRLTVV.

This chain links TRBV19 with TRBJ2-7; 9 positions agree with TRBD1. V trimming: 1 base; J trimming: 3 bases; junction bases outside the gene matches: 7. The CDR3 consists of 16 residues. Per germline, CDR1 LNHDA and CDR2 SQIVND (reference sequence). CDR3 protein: CASSIGPRTGDYEQYF. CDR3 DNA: TGTGCCAGTAGTATAGGACCCCGGACAGGGGACTACGAGCAGTACTTC. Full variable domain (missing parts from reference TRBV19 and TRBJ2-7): DGGITQSPKYLFRKEGQNVTLSCEQNLNHDAMYWYRQDPGQGLRLIYYSQIVNDFQKGDIAEGYSVSREKKESFPLTVTSAQKNPTAFYLCASSIGPRTGDYEQYFGPGTRLTVT.

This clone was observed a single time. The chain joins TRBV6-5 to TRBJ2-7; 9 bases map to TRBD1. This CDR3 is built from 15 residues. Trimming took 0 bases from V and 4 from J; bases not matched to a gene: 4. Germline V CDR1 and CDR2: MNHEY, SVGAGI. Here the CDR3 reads CASSYSVQGAYEQYF. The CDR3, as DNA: TGTGCCAGCAGTTACTCGGTACAGGGGGCGTACGAGCAGTACTTC.

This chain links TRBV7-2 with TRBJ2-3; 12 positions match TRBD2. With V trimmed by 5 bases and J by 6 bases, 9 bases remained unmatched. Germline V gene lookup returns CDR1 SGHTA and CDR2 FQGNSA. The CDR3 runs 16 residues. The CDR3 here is CASSKLAGGTPDTQYF. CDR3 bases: TGTGCCAGCAGCAAACTAGCGGGAGGCACACCTGATACGCAGTATTTT. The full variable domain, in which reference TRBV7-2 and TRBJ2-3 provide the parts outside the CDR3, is GAGVSQSPSNKVTEKGKDVELRCDPISGHTALYWYRQSLGQGLEFLIYFQGNSAPDKSGLPSDRFSAERTGGSVSTLTIQRTQQEDSAVYLCASSKLAGGTPDTQYFGPGTRLTVL.

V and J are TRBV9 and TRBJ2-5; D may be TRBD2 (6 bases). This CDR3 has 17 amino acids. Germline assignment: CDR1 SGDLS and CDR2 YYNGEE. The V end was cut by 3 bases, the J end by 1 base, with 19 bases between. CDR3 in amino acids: CASSAGGTSGSQETQYF. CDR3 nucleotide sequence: TGTGCCAGCAGCGCGGGCGGGACGAGTGGGAGCCAAGAGACCCAGTACTTC.

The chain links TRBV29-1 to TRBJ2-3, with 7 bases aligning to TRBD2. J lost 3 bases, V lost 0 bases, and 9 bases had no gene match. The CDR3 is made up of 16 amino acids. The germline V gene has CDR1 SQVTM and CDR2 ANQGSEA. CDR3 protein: CSVEDLVGGPTDTQYF. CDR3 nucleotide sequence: TGCAGCGTTGAAGATCTCGTGGGAGGGCCGACAGATACGCAGTATTTT.

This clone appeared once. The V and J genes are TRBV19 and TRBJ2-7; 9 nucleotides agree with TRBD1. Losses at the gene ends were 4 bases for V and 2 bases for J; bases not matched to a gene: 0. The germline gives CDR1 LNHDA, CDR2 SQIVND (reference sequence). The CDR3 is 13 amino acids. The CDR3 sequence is CASSRDRAYEQYF. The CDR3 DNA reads TGTGCCAGTAGTAGGGACAGGGCCTACGAGCAGTACTTC.

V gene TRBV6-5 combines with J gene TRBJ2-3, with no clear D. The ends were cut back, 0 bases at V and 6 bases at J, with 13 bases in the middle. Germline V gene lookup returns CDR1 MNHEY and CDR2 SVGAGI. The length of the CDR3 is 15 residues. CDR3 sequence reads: CASSYSKTRQDTQYF. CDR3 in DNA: TGTGCCAGCAGTTACTCGAAGACCCGCCAGGATACGCAGTATTTT.

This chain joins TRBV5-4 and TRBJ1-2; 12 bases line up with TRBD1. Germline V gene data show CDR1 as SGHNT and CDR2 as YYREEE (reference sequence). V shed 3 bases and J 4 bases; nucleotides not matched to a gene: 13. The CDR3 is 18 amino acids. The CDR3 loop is CASSSPGTGGLPGYGYTF. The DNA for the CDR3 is TGTGCCAGCAGCTCCCCCGGGACAGGGGGCCTTCCCGGCTATGGCTACACCTTC.

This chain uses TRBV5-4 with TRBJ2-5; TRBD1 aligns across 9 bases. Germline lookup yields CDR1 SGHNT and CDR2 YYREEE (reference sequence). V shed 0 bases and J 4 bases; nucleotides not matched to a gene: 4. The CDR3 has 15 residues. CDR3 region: CASSLAYRGRETQYF. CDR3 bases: TGTGCCAGCAGCTTGGCCTACAGGGGGCGAGAGACCCAGTACTTC.

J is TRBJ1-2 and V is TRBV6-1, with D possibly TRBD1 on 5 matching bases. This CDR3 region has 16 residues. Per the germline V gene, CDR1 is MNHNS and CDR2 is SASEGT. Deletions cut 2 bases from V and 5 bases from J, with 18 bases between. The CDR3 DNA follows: TGTGCCAGCAGTGAATTGGAGCAGGCAGGGTGGTATGGCTACACCTTC. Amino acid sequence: CASSELEQAGWYGYTF.

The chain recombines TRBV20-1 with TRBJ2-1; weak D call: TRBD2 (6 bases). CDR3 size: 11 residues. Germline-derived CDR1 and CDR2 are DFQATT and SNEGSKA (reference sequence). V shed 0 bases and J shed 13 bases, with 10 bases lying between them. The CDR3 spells CSARDAGTQFF. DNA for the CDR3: TGCAGTGCTAGAGACGCGGGAACCCAGTTCTTC.

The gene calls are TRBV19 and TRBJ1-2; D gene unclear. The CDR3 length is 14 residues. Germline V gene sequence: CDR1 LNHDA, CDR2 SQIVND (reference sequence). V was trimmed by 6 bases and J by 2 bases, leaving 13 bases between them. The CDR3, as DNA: TGTGCCAGTAGCTTCGACGGGGAAAACTATGGCTACACCTTC. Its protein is CASSFDGENYGYTF.

CDR3 sequence (DNA): TGTGCCAGCAGTGAATACGGGACAGATACGCAGTATTTT. Residues: CASSEYGTDTQYF. V usage is TRBV25-1 and J usage is TRBJ2-3; D remains ambiguous. Germline CDR1 and CDR2: MGHDK and SYGVNS. The length of the CDR3 is 13 residues. Trimming took 0 bases from V and 3 from J, leaving 4 bases between them. The full variable domain, in which reference TRBV25-1 and TRBJ2-3 provide the parts outside the CDR3, is EADIYQTPRYLVIGTGKKITLECSQTMGHDKMYWYQQDPGMELHLIHYSYGVNSTEKGDLSSESTVSRIRTEHFPLTLESARPSHTSQYLCASSEYGTDTQYFGPGTRLTVL.

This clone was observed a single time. This CDR3 is CASSIERGPGETQYF. As DNA, the CDR3 is TGTGCCAGCAGCATAGAGAGGGGGCCGGGGGAGACCCAGTACTTC. The rearrangement links TRBV6-5 to TRBJ2-5, with 7 nucleotides matching TRBD1. The V and J ends lost 6 bases and 5 bases, in that order; junction bases with no gene match: 12. The CDR3 covers 15 residues. Germline loops: CDR1 MNHEY, CDR2 SVGAGI.

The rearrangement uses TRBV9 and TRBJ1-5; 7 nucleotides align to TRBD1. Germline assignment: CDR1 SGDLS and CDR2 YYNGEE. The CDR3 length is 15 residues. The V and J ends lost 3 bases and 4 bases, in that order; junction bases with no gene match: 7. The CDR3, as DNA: TGTGCCAGCAGCGCCGATGGACAGGAAAATCAGCCCCAGCATTTT. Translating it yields CASSADGQENQPQHF. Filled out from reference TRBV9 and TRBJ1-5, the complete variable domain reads DSGVTQTPKHLITATGQRVTLRCSPRSGDLSVYWYQQSLDQGLQFLIQYYNGEERAKGNILERFSAQQFPDLHSELNLSSLELGDSALYFCASSADGQENQPQHFGDGTRLSIL.

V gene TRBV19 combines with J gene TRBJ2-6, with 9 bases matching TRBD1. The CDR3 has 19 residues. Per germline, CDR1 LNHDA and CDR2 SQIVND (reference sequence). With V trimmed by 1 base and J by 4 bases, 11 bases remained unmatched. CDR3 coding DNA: TGTGCCAGTAGTATAGGGTTCCCTGGACAGGGGTTCGGGGCCAACGTCCTGACTTTC. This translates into CASSIGFPGQGFGANVLTF. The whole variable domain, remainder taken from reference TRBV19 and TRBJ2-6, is DGGITQSPKYLFRKEGQNVTLSCEQNLNHDAMYWYRQDPGQGLRLIYYSQIVNDFQKGDIAEGYSVSREKKESFPLTVTSAQKNPTAFYLCASSIGFPGQGFGANVLTFGAGSRLTVL.

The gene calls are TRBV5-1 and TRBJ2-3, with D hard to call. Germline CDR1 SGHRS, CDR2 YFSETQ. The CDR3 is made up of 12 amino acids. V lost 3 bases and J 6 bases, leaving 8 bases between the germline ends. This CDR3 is CASSYGFDTQYF. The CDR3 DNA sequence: TGCGCCAGCAGCTATGGGTTTGATACGCAGTATTTT.

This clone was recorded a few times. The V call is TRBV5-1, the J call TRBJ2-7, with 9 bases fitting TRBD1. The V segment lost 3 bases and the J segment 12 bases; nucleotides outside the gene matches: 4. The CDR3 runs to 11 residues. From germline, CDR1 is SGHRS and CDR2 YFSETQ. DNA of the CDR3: TGCGCCAGCAGCTCGGGGGACAGGGTGTACTTC. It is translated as CASSSGDRVYF.

The CDR3 spells CASSSSSTSGIYEQYF. The CDR3 DNA reads TGTGCCAGCAGCTCATCGTCGACTAGCGGGATTTACGAGCAGTACTTC. The chain recombines TRBV5-4 with TRBJ2-7; 11 bases align to TRBD2. V gave up 3 bases and J gave up 4 bases; unmatched junction bases: 9. Germline V gene data show CDR1 as SGHNT and CDR2 as YYREEE (reference sequence). The CDR3 length is 16 residues.

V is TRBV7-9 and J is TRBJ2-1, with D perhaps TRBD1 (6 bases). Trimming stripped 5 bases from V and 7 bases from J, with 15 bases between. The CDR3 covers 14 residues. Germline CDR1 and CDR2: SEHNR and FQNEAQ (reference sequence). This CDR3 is CASSINSGANEQFF. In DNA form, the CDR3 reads TGTGCCAGCAGCATCAACTCAGGGGCGAATGAGCAGTTCTTC.

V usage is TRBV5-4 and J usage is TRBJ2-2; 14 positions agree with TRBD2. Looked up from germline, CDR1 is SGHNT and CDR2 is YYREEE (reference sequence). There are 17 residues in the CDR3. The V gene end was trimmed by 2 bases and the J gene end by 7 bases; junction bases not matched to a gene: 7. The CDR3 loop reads CASSFGTSGRGGGELFF. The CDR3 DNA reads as TGTGCCAGCAGCTTCGGGACTAGCGGGAGAGGAGGCGGGGAGCTGTTTTTT.

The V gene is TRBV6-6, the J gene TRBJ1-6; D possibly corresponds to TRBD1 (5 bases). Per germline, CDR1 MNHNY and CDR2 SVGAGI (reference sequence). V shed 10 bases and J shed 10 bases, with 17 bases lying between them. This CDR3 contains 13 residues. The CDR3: CATSTGTGSPLHF. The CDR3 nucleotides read TGTGCCACTTCGACGGGGACCGGATCACCCCTCCACTTT.

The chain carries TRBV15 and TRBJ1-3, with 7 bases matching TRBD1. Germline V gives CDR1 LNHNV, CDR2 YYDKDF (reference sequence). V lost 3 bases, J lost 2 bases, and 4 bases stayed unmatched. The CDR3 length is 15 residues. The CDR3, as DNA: TGTGCCACCAGCAGCTACAGGGGAGCTGGAAACACCATATATTTT. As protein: CATSSYRGAGNTIYF.

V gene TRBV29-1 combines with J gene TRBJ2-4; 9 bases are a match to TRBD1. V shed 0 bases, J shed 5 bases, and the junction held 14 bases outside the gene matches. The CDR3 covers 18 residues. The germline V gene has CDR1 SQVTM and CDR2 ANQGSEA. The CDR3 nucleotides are TGCAGCGTTGAAGATGTCCCGGACAGGGGAGGAGAGGAAAACATTCAGTACTTC. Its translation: CSVEDVPDRGGEENIQYF.